This TCR beta chain appears in the sequencing data of a study of T cells in Graves' hyperthyroidism and ophthalmopathy. Study summary: Peripheral blood was obtained at initial diagnosis, preceding any treatment.

The study's findings and limits: Clonotypes that were expanded in thyroid above 0.001 mostly appeared in blood too. Separating ophthalmopathy from stable hyperthyroidism was achieved by a 13 V-J model.

This clonotype was recorded at least ten times. The antigen remains undetermined. The germline gives CDR1 SGHTA, CDR2 FQGNSA. CDR3 length: 14 amino acids. Trimming at V came to 5 bases and at J to 1 base, leaving 4 bases not matched to a gene. Researchers took RNA transcripts and amplified the TCR beta CDR3 regions from them. Carried out on the TCR CDR3, a first-round RT-PCR used the HTBI primer set. TCRdb re-derived calls from the multiplex PCR reads in MiXCR, one entry per CDR3 protein. The table lists some 490,000 distinct CDR3 sequences, about 22% of them singletons. The source of the PBMCs was 10 ml of fresh peripheral blood.

The sample comprised blood. This TCR was sampled from a woman in her 70s with Graves' ophthalmopathy. The chain recombines TRBV7-2 with TRBJ1-1; 7 nucleotides align to TRBD1. CDR3 in DNA: TGTGCCAGCAGCCGACAGGGCGCGAACACTGAAGCTTTCTTT. As protein: CASSRQGANTEAFF.